The rows below give T cell receptor beta chains drawn from one sample of a study of blood T cells in healthy people across ages. TCRdb re-called the 5' RACE reads with MiXCR, one entry per CDR3 protein. The repertoire consists of about 1.4 million distinct CDR3 sequences, with 59% occurring once and the leading ten covering over 5.5%. Sample: blood. The source of these receptors is a man aged 18 to 29 in good health. Both conserved end residues are part of each CDR3. The order of the fields is clone size, J gene, D gene, V gene, CDR3 DNA, CDR3 protein. D genes are given only for firm matches. Size tells how often a clone was seen (once, few, many) or the class of an expanded clone, and some rows leave it out.

.,TRBJ1-2,.,TRBV20-1,TGCAGCGCATCAGCTTTTGGGCTTTCGAACTATGGCTACACCTTC,CSASAFGLSNYGYTF
.,TRBJ2-5,TRBD1,TRBV2,TGTGCCAGCAGTGGGGACAGGGGCCGCCAAGAGACCCAGTACTTC,CASSGDRGRQETQYF
few,TRBJ2-3,TRBD2,TRBV6-1,TGTGCCAGCCTGAGCATAGCGGGAGGTACAGATACGCAGTATTTT,CASLSIAGGTDTQYF
.,TRBJ2-1,.,TRBV6-1,TGTGCCAGCAGTGCCTCCCACAATGAGCAGTTCTTC,CASSASHNEQFF
.,TRBJ2-1,.,TRBV10-2,TGCGCCAGCAGCCTATCCGGGACTGCAATAGCGAGGAATGAGCAGTTCTTC,CASSLSGTAIARNEQFF
.,TRBJ2-5,TRBD1,TRBV11-2,TGTGCCAGCAGCACCCTGACCGGACAGGGACAGACCCAGTACTTC,CASSTLTGQGQTQYF
.,TRBJ2-1,TRBD1,TRBV7-2,TGTGCCAGCAGCTTAACAGGGGTGACGGACAATGAGCAGTTCTTC,CASSLTGVTDNEQFF
few,TRBJ1-2,.,TRBV27,TGTGCCAGCAGAATAGGGGGGGGGCTGGATGGCTACACCTTC,CASRIGGGLDGYTF
.,TRBJ2-1,.,TRBV3-1,TGTGCCAGCAGCATTTTCCCCCATGAGCAGTTCTTC,CASSIFPHEQFF
.,TRBJ1-1,.,TRBV5-1,TGCGCCAGCAGCTTCGGGCCAGAGAGCGGCACTGAAGCTTTCTTT,CASSFGPESGTEAFF
.,TRBJ1-1,.,TRBV4-1,TGCGCCAGCAGCCCGGCACCAGGGGAGACTGAAGCTTTCTTT,CASSPAPGETEAFF
.,TRBJ2-7,TRBD1,TRBV11-1,TGTGCCAGCAGCCCGGGACAGGGGTCGAGAGTCGAGCAGTACTTC,CASSPGQGSRVEQYF
.,TRBJ2-1,TRBD2,TRBV20-1,TGCAGTGCTAGACGGGCTAGCGGGGGGGGACGCGATGAGCAGTTCTTC,CSARRASGGGRDEQFF
.,TRBJ1-1,TRBD1,TRBV11-2,TGTGCCAGTACCAAGACAGGGAACCTGAACACTGAAGCTTTCTTT,CASTKTGNLNTEAFF
few,TRBJ2-1,TRBD2,TRBV4-1,TGCGCCAGCAGCCAAGTAGCGGGGGGTGGGAATGAGCAGTTCTTC,CASSQVAGGGNEQFF
few,TRBJ1-1,.,TRBV6-5,TGTGCCACAACCAAACTGACATCGAACACTGAAGCTTTCTTT,CATTKLTSNTEAFF
.,TRBJ1-5,.,TRBV7-2,TGTGCCAGCAGCTTAGATGTAGGGGATCAGCCCCAGCATTTT,CASSLDVGDQPQHF
.,TRBJ2-2,.,TRBV12-3/TRBV12-4,TGTGTCAGCAGTTTAGCGCTGTTGGGGGAGCTGTTTTTT,CVSSLALLGELFF